This T cell receptor beta chain was captured in a study of kidney transplant recipient with SARS-CoV-2 infection. Trimming at V came to 6 bases and at J to 6 bases, leaving 4 bases not matched to a gene. This CDR3 has 13 residues. Germline V lookup: CDR1 SNHLY, CDR2 FYNNEI. TCRdb processed the reads anew with MiXCR; each CDR3 protein has one entry. The table shows fewer than 250,000 distinct CDR3 sequences, with 29% occurring only once. The material was a blood sample, obtained at baseline and on approximately day 120 from a kidney transplant recipient. This sequence joins TRBV2 and TRBJ2-3; 9 bases are shared with TRBD1. The sequence derives from a male patient younger than 45 who had COVID-19 and was a kidney transplant recipient. Some T cells here may be from the graft donor. CDR3 nucleotides: TGTGCCAGCAGGTACAGGGGGCGGGATACGCAGTATTTT. It encodes CASRYRGRDTQYF.